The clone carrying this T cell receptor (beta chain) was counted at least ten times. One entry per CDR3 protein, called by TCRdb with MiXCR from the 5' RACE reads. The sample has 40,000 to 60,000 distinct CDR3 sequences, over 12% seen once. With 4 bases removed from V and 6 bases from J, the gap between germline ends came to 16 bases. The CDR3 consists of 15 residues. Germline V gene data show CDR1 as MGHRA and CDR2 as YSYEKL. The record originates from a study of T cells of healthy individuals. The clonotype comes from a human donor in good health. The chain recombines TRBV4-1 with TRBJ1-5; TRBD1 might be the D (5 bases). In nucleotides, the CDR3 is TGCGCCAGCAGCCTTACGGGGGGAGAAAGTCAGCCCCAGCATTTT. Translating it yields CASSLTGGESQPQHF.